A selection of T cell receptor beta chains follows, all from one sample in a study of blood T cell repertoires in COVID-19. This table comes from immunoSEQ multiplex PCR, and its TCRdb copy is limited to in-frame clones, with some not included. This table has nearly 95,000 clones, roughly 85% appearing once. Sequencing was done on a sample of peripheral blood. Every receptor here comes from a human donor in a cohort sampled during active COVID-19. CDR3s include the opening cysteine and the closing phenylalanine or tryptophan. A D gene is named only where the DNA matches it firmly. A clone size is listed for some rows: how often the clone was seen (once, few, many), or a class if it is expanded.

size | length | J | D | V | DNA | CDR3
few | 17 | TRBJ1-2 | TRBD1 | TRBV4-1 | TGCGCCAGCAGCCTTCGGAAGGTGACAGGGGTACAAGGTGGCTACACCTTC | CASSLRKVTGVQGGYTF
. | 15 | TRBJ1-1 | . | TRBV18 | TGTGCCAGCTCACCATTAGGGCAGGGTGGAACTGAAGCTTTCTTT | CASSPLGQGGTEAFF
few | 13 | TRBJ2-7 | TRBD1 | TRBV7-9 | TGTGCCAGCAGCACAATGACAGGGGACGAGCAGTACTTC | CASSTMTGDEQYF
few | 14 | TRBJ1-1 | . | TRBV7-3 | TGTGCCAGCAGTTGGCCGGGGGATTCCACTGAAGCTTTCTTT | CASSWPGDSTEAFF
. | 15 | TRBJ1-2 | TRBD1 | TRBV28 | TGTGCCAGCAGTTTAAGTAGGCAGGGGGCAAGGGGCTACACCTTC | CASSLSRQGARGYTF
. | 12 | TRBJ2-7 | . | TRBV18 | TGTGCCAGCTCAGGACAGACCTACGAGCAGTACTTC | CASSGQTYEQYF
. | 15 | TRBJ2-7 | TRBD1 | TRBV28 | TGTGCCAGCAGTCCACGACAGGGGGCATACTACGAGCAGTACTTC | CASSPRQGAYYEQYF
. | 15 | TRBJ2-7 | . | TRBV9 | TGTGCCAGCAGCTCGGAAGGGAGGGGGGGCTACGAGCAGTACTTC | CASSSEGRGGYEQYF
. | 15 | TRBJ1-5 | TRBD1 | TRBV5-1 | TGCGCCAGCAGCTCCGGGACAGAAAGCAATCAGCCCCAGCATTTT | CASSSGTESNQPQHF
. | 13 | TRBJ2-5 | . | TRBV19 | TGTGCCAGTAGTGTGACGGGTCTTGGGACCCAGTACTTC | CASSVTGLGTQYF
. | 16 | TRBJ2-3 | TRBD2 | TRBV7-9 | TGTGCCAGCATGGCATACACTAGCGGGGTGTGGGATACGCAGTATTTT | CASMAYTSGVWDTQYF
. | 16 | TRBJ2-1 | TRBD2 | TRBV13 | TGTGCCAGCAGCTTAGCGGGAGGTGTAACCTACAATGAGCAGTTCTTC | CASSLAGGVTYNEQFF
. | 17 | TRBJ1-2 | . | TRBV15 | TGTGCCACCAGCAGAGAGAGACTCACCCCCTCCTTCTATGGCTACACCTTC | CATSRERLTPSFYGYTF
. | 16 | TRBJ1-1 | . | TRBV5-6 | TGTGCCAGCAGCCGCCGGACCCCAGGGGCGAACACTGAAGCTTTCTTT | CASSRRTPGANTEAFF
. | 15 | TRBJ2-1 | . | TRBV7-9 | TGTGCCAGCAGCCTCTCGCAGGGATCTCGGAATGAGCAGTTCTTC | CASSLSQGSRNEQFF
. | 15 | TRBJ1-5 | . | TRBV6-6 | TGTGCCAGCAGAAGGGAAGGAGGACCCAATCAGCCCCAGCATTTT | CASRREGGPNQPQHF
. | 10 | TRBJ2-5 | . | TRBV20-1 | TGCAGTGCTTGGAGAGAGACCCAGTACTTC | CSAWRETQYF
. | 14 | TRBJ2-1 | TRBD2 | TRBV5-6 | TGTGCCAGCATGCCGGGACTAGCGAACCATGAGCAGTTCTTC | CASMPGLANHEQFF
. | 16 | TRBJ2-3 | TRBD2 | TRBV6-1 | TGTGCCAGCAGTGGCCCTATAGCGGGGGGGCGGGATACGCAGTATTTT | CASSGPIAGGRDTQYF
. | 12 | TRBJ2-7 | TRBD1 | TRBV28 | TGTGCCAGCAGTACAGGGGTCTACGAGCAGTACTTC | CASSTGVYEQYF
. | 14 | TRBJ1-1 | . | TRBV12-5 | TGTGCTAGTGGTTTAGGGGCCACGAACACTGAAGCTTTCTTT | CASGLGATNTEAFF
. | 16 | TRBJ1-2 | . | TRBV6-6 | TGTGCCAGCAACGGACAGACGAAAGCAGCTAACTATGGCTACACCTTC | CASNGQTKAANYGYTF
. | 13 | TRBJ1-3 | . | TRBV3-1/TRBV3-2 | TGTGCCAGCAGCCCCCCAGGCGGAAACACCATATATTTT | CASSPPGGNTIYF
many | 14 | TRBJ1-2 | TRBD1 | TRBV9 | TGTGCCAGCAGCGTGGGACAGGGAGGATATGGCTACACCTTC | CASSVGQGGYGYTF
. | 16 | TRBJ2-3 | TRBD1 | TRBV4-1 | TGCGCCAGCAGCCGGACGCGGACAGGGGGGGAAGATACGCAGTATTTT | CASSRTRTGGEDTQYF
. | 15 | TRBJ1-6 | TRBD1 | TRBV19 | TGTGCCAGTAAATCGGGACAGGGTTTCGGTTCACCCCTCCACTTT | CASKSGQGFGSPLHF
few | 15 | TRBJ1-1 | TRBD1 | TRBV10-3 | TGTGCCATCAGTGATCGGGACAGGGAGGGTACTGAAGCTTTCTTT | CAISDRDREGTEAFF
. | 11 | TRBJ1-2 | . | TRBV12-3/TRBV12-4 | TGTGCCAGCAGTTCGGGATACGGCTACACCTTC | CASSSGYGYTF
. | 16 | TRBJ1-5 | . | TRBV28 | TGTGCCAGCACCCCAAATCAGGGGTCGGGAAGTCAGCCCCAGCATTTT | CASTPNQGSGSQPQHF
. | 16 | TRBJ2-1 | . | TRBV11-2 | TGTGCCAGCAGCTTAGATGGTGCGGGGAATTACAATGAGCAGTTCTTC | CASSLDGAGNYNEQFF
few | 14 | TRBJ1-5 | TRBD1 | TRBV19 | TGTGCCAGTAGTATAGCCCAGGGCCAGGGGGCCCAGCATTTT | CASSIAQGQGAQHF
once | 13 | TRBJ2-5 | TRBD2 | TRBV19 | TGTGCCAGTAGCCGTTCGGGAGGAGAGACCCAGTACTTC | CASSRSGGETQYF